The clone carrying this T cell receptor (beta chain) was found a few times. TCRdb re-analysed the 5' RACE reads in MiXCR, keeping a single row per CDR3 protein. The sample yields about 190,000 distinct CDR3 sequences, approximately 15% seen once. The data stem from a study of identical twins. CDR1 and CDR2 (germline): DFQATT, SNEGSKA (reference sequence). V gave up 2 bases and J gave up 6 bases, with 15 bases separating them. This CDR3 has 14 amino acids. These data were also reused for a study on T cells expressing NK-cell markers. That source notes: Seven sequenced donors out of eight were HCMV-seropositive, one seronegative.

The clonotype was recovered from a woman under 30 in good health. The sample taken for sequencing was CD8+ T cells sorted from blood. V is TRBV20-1 and J is TRBJ2-3; D is uncertain. CDR3 DNA: TGCAGTGCTAGAACGGACGGAGAGACGGATACGCAGTATTTT. It yields the protein CSARTDGETDTQYF.